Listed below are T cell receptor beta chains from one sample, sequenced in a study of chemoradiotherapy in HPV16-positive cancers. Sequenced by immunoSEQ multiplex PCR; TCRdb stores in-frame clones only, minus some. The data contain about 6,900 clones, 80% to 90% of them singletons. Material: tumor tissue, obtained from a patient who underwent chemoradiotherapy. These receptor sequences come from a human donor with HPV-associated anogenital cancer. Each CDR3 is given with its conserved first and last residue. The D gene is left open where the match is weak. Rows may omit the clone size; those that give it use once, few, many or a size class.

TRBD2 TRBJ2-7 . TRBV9 TGTGCCAGCAGCTTTAGCGGGGACTCCTACGAGCAGTACTTC CASSFSGDSYEQYF
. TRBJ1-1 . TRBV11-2 TGTGCCAGCAGCTTAGATCAGCCGGCAGAAGCTTTCTTT CASSLDQPAEAFF
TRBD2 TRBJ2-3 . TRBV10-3 TGTGCCGTGCAGCGGGAGGAATTCGATACGCAGTATTTT CAVQREEFDTQYF
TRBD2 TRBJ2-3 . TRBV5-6 TGTGCCAGCAGCCCGCAGGTACGGGAGGAGCGCACAGATACGCAGTATTTT CASSPQVREERTDTQYF
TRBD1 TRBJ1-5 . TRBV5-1 TGCGCCAGCAGCTTAGGAGGGGGCGATCAGCCCCAGCATTTT CASSLGGGDQPQHF
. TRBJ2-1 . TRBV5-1 TGCGCCAGCAGCCCAACTGCCGGGACCAGCCGCAATGAGCAGTTCTTC CASSPTAGTSRNEQFF
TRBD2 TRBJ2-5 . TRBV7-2 TGTGCCAGCAGCCCAGCGGGATCACGGGAGACCCAGTACTTC CASSPAGSRETQYF
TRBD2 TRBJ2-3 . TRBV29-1 TGCAGCGTCGAAAGGGAGGGTGGCACAGATACGCAGTATTTT CSVEREGGTDTQYF
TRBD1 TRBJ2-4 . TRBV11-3 TGTGCCAGCAGCTTTTTGGCAGGGGGATCCAAAAACATTCAGTACTTC CASSFLAGGSKNIQYF
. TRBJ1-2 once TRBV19 TGTGCCGCCTCCTACGGCAGCTATGGCTACACCTTC CAASYGSYGYTF
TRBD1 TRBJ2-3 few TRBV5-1 TGCGCCAGCAGCTTGCAAATCGACAGGGGGCTATCTTCCACAGATACGCAGTATTTT CASSLQIDRGLSSTDTQYF
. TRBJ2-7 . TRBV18 TGTGCCAGCTCACCTGGGGTATCGCCGCTTTCGACCTACGAGCAGTACTTC CASSPGVSPLSTYEQYF
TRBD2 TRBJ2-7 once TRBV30 TGTGCCTGGACCCCTAATCTAGCGGGAGGGTACGAGCAGTACTTC CAWTPNLAGGYEQYF
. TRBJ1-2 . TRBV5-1 TGCGCCAGCAGCCCCCGATCCGGGCATGGCTACACCTTC CASSPRSGHGYTF
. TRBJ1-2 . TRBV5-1 TGCGCCAGCAGCTTGGATTGGGGGCGCGGCTACACCTTC CASSLDWGRGYTF
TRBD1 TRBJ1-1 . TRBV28 TGTGCCAGCAGTTTATCGCAGGGGGCGGACACTGAAGCTTTCTTT CASSLSQGADTEAFF